This T cell receptor beta chain was captured by sequencing in a study of T cells after yellow fever vaccination. Study-wide results and limits: In post-booster samples, most primary-vaccination clones reappeared (approximately 95% CD4, 75% to 90% CD8). Clonotypes appearing in both CD4 and CD8 compartments existed, and their share was small. Weaker, the secondary response had a peak occurring faster, on day 5 versus 15.

To note about this clonotype: Its antigen is still unknown.

TCRdb re-analysed the 5' RACE reads in MiXCR, keeping a single row per CDR3 protein. The sample holds approximately 550,000 distinct CDR3 sequences, 19% seen once. There are 13 residues in the CDR3. Germline V gives CDR1 SGHVS, CDR2 FNYEAQ. The V gene lost 2 bases and the J gene lost 5 bases, with 7 bases spanning the gap. The sequence was obtained from a man aged 25 to 40 who received the YFV17D yellow fever vaccine. This sample comprised PBMCs, obtained 15 days after the yellow fever booster vaccination. The chain links TRBV7-6 to TRBJ2-1; no clear D. In nucleotides, the CDR3 is TGTGCCAGCAGCTTACGGTCAGACAATGAGCAGTTCTTC. Its protein product is CASSLRSDNEQFF.